These T cell receptor beta chains were read from a single sample in a study of blood T cell repertoires in COVID-19. Assay: immunoSEQ multiplex PCR; the TCRdb copy retains only in-frame clones and omits some. The sample yields 95,000 to 110,000 clones, about four fifths seen once. Sequencing input: peripheral blood. These receptors came from a woman aged 80 or over with active or convalescent COVID-19. Both conserved end residues are trimmed from each CDR3.

V gene,CDR3 length,J gene,CDR3 protein
TRBV18,15,TRBJ2-1,ASSPPAGDGKYNEQF
TRBV9,14,TRBJ1-6,ASSVGHKGANSPLH
TRBV28,11,TRBJ2-7,ASRLDRVREQY
TRBV28,14,TRBJ2-6,ASSRPGNSGANVLT
TRBV6-1,12,TRBJ1-2,ASSEAPRGNGYT
TRBV12-3/TRBV12-4,9,TRBJ1-2,ASSGGVGYT
TRBV10-3,14,TRBJ2-2,AISESDQGLAGELF
TRBV30,9,TRBJ1-1,AWSVGVGAF
TRBV6-5,13,TRBJ1-2,ASSVTGTGAYGYT
TRBV6-2/TRBV6-3,14,TRBJ2-7,ASTPAGTGALGEQY
TRBV6-1,12,TRBJ2-7,ASSEGTGSYEQY
TRBV5-1,13,TRBJ2-7,ASSSTGTGLYEQY
TRBV3-1/TRBV3-2,13,TRBJ1-2,ASSRGTGEVYGYT
TRBV5-3,15,TRBJ1-3,ARSLVIGQGGGNTIY
TRBV18,10,TRBJ1-1,ASDTGTGNAF
TRBV5-6,10,TRBJ1-1,ASSQVATEAF
TRBV28,17,TRBJ2-4,ASSRPGLAGGGAKNIQY
TRBV5-1,10,TRBJ2-5,ASSPRGETQY
TRBV4-2,17,TRBJ2-5,ASSQDPPTQRGIRETQY
TRBV24-1,15,TRBJ2-1,ATSDSRTGGFYNEQF
TRBV5-6,13,TRBJ2-1,ASSLVTGGVNEQF
TRBV29-1,12,TRBJ2-7,SVEGPGAWEEQY
TRBV10-3,11,TRBJ2-3,AISSGAEDTQY
TRBV3-1/TRBV3-2,16,TRBJ2-3,ASSQDFAQGSSTDTQY
TRBV7-5,17,TRBJ1-6,ARRSTDRGNRAYNSPLH
TRBV6-2/TRBV6-3,12,TRBJ1-3,ASSYQVSGNTIY
TRBV28,14,TRBJ2-7,ASSPLRLKFPYEQY
TRBV29-1,9,TRBJ2-7,SGLAAWEQY
TRBV3-1/TRBV3-2,15,TRBJ1-1,ASSAFPRPGGRAEAF